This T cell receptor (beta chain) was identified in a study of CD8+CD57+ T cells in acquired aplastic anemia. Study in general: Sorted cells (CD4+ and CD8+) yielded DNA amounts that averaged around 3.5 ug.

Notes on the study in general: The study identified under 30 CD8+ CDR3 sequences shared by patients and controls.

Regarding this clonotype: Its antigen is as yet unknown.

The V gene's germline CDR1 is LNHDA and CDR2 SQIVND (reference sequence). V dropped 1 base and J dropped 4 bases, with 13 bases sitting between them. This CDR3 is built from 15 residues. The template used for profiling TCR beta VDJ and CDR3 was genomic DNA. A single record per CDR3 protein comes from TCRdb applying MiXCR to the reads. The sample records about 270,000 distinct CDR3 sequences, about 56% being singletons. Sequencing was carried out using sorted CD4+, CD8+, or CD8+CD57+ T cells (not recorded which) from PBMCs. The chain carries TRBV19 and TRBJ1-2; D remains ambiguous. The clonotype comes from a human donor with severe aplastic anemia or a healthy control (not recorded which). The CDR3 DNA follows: TGTGCCAGTAGTATAGGGGTCGAAGCCCTCTATGGCTACACCTTC. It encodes CASSIGVEALYGYTF.